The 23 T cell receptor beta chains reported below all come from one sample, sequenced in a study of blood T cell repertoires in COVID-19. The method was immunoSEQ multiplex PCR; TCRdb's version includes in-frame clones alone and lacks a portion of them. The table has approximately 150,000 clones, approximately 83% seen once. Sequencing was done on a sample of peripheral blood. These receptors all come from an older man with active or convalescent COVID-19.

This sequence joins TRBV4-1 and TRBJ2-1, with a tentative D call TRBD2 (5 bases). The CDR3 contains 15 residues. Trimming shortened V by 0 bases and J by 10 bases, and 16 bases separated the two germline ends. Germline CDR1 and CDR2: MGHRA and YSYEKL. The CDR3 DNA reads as TGCGCCAGCAGCCAAGATCGCAAGTCCCGAGGGGAGCAGTTCTTC. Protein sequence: CASSQDRKSRGEQFF.

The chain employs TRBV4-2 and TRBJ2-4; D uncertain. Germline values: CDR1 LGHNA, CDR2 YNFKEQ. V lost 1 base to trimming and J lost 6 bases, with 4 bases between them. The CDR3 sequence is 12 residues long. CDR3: CASSQVRNIQYF. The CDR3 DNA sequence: TGTGCCAGCAGCCAAGTCAGAAACATTCAGTACTTC.

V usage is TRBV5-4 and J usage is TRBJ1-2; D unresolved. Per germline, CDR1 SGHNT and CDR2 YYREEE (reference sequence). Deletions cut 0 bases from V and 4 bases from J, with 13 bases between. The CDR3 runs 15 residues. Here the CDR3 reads CASSLEGGRGYGYTF. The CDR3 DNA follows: TGTGCCAGCAGCTTGGAAGGAGGGCGAGGCTATGGCTACACCTTC.

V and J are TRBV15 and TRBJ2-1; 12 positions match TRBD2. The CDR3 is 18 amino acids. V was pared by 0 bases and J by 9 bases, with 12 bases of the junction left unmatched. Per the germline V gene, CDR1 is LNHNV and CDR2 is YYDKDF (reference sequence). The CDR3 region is CATSRDRLATSGGSEQFF. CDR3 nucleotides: TGTGCCACCAGCAGAGATAGGTTGGCGACTAGCGGGGGATCTGAGCAGTTCTTC.

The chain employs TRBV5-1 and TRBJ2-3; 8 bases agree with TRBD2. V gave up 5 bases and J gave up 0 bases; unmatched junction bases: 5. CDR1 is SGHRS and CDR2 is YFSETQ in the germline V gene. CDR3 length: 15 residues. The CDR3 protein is CASRPTSGSTDTQYF. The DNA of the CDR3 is TGCGCCAGCAGACCTACTAGCGGTAGCACAGATACGCAGTATTTT.

The CDR3 reads CASSPSTGNYGYTF. CDR3 nucleotide sequence: TGTGCCAGCAGCCCCTCGACGGGGAACTATGGCTACACCTTC. The chain links TRBV9 to TRBJ1-2; no clear D. Germline CDR1 and CDR2: SGDLS and YYNGEE. V was pared by 4 bases and J by 2 bases, with 12 bases between. The length of the CDR3 is 14 residues.

The CDR3 spells CAISEAGQERPQHF. The DNA for the CDR3 is TGTGCCATCAGTGAGGCGGGACAGGAAAGACCCCAGCATTTT. The chain combines TRBV10-3 with TRBJ1-5; 8 nucleotides line up with TRBD1. The V gene's germline CDR1 is ENHRY and CDR2 SYGVKD. The V gene end was trimmed by 2 bases and the J gene end by 10 bases; junction bases not matched to a gene: 7. This CDR3 spans 14 amino acids.

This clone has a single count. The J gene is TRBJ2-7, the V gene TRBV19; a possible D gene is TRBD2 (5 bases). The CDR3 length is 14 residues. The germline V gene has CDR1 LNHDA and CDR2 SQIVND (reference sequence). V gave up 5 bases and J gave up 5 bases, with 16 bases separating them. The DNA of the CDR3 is TGTGCCAGTAGTCCAGAGGGCAAGTACCACGAGCAGTACTTC. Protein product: CASSPEGKYHEQYF.

CDR3 loop: CASSQDFYEQFF. DNA of the CDR3: TGTGCCAGCAGCCAAGACTTCTATGAGCAGTTCTTC. The chain is built from TRBV14 and TRBJ2-1; D is uncertain. Germline lookup yields CDR1 SGHDN and CDR2 FVKESK. V lost 0 bases and J lost 8, with 5 bases in between. This CDR3 has 12 amino acids.

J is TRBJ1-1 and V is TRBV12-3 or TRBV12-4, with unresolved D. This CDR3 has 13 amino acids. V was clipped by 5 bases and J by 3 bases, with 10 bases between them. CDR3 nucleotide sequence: TGTGCCAGCAGTCTACCGCCCGACACTGAAGCTTTCTTT. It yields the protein CASSLPPDTEAFF.

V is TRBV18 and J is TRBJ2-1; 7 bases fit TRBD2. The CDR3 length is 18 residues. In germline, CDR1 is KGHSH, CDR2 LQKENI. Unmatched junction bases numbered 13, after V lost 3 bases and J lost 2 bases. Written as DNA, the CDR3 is TGTGCCAGCTCACCGATCGGTCCTGGCGGGAGTGCCTACAATGAGCAGTTCTTC. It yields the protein CASSPIGPGGSAYNEQFF.

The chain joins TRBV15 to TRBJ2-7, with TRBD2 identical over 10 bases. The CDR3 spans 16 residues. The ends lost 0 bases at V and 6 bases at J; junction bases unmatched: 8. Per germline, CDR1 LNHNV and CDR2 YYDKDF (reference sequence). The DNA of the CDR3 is TGTGCCACCAGCAGAGATTGGGCTAGCGGGAGAGCCGAGCAGTACTTC. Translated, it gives CATSRDWASGRAEQYF.

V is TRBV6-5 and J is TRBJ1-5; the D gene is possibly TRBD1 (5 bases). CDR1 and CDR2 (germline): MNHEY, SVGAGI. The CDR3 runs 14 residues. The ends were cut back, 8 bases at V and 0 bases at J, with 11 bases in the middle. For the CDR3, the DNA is TGTGCCAGCGAAGGGGTATATAGCAATCAGCCCCAGCATTTT. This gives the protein CASEGVYSNQPQHF.

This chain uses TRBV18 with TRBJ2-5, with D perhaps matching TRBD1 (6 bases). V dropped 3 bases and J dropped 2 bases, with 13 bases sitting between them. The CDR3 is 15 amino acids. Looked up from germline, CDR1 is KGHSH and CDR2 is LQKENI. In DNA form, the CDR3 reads TGTGCCAGCTCACCCCGCTCAGGGACACAAGAGACCCAGTACTTC. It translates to CASSPRSGTQETQYF.

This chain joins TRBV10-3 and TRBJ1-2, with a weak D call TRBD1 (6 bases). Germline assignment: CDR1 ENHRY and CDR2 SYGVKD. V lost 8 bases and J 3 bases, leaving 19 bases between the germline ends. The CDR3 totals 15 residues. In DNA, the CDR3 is TGTGCCATCCCCAGTGAGGGGGACGGTTACTATGGCTACACCTTC. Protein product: CAIPSEGDGYYGYTF.

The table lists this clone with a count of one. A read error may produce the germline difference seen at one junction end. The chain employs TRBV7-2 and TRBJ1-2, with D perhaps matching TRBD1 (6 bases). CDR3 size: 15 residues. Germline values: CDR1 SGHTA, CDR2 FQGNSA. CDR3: CASSLAGTPNYGYTF. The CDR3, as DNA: TGTGCCAGCAGCCTAGCCGGGACACCAAACTATGGCTACACCTTC.

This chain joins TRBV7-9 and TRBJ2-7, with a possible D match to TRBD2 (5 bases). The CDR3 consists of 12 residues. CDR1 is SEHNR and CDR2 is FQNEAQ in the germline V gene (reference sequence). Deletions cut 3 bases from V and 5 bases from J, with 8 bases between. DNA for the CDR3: TGTGCCAGCAGCTTCGCCGGGAACGAGCAGTACTTC. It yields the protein CASSFAGNEQYF.

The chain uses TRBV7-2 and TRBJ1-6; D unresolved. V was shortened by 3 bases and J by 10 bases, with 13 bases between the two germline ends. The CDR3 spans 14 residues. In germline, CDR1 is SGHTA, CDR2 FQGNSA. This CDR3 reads CASSLTRGSSPLHF. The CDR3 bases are TGTGCCAGCAGCTTGACGAGAGGATCCTCACCCCTCCACTTT.

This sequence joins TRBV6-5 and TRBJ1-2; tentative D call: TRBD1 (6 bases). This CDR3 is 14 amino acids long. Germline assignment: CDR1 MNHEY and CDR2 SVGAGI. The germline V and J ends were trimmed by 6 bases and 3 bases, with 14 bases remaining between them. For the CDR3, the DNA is TGTGCCAGCAGCACCCTACAGGGAGACTATGGCTACACCTTC. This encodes CASSTLQGDYGYTF.

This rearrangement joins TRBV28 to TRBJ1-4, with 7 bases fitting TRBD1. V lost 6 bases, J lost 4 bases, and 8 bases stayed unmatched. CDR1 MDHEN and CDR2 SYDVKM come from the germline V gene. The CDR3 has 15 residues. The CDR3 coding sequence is TGTGCCAGCAGCTCCGGGACAGCAAATAATGAAAAACTGTTTTTT. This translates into CASSSGTANNEKLFF.

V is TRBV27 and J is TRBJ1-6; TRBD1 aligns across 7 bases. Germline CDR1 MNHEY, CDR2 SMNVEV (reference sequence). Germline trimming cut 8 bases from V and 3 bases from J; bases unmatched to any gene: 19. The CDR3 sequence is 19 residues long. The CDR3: CASSFTGGDRRLYNSPLHF. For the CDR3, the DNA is TGTGCCAGCTCCTTCACGGGCGGGGACAGACGACTCTATAATTCACCCCTCCACTTT.

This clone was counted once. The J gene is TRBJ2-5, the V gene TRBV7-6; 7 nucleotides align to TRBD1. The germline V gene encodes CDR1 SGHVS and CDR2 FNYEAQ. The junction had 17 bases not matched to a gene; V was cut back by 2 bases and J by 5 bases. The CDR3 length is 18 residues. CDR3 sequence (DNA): TGTGCCAGCAGCTTAAAAATCCCCTCGACAGGGAAGAGGGAGACCCAGTACTTC. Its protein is CASSLKIPSTGKRETQYF.

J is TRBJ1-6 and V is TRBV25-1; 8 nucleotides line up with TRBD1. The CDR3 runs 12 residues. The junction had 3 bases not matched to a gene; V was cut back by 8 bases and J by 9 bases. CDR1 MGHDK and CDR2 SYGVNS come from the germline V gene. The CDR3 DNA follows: TGTGCCAGCGGACAGGGAGTTTCACCCCTCCACTTT. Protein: CASGQGVSPLHF.